This TCR beta chain was obtained from a study of blood T cells in healthy people across ages. Next came a second PCR, run for roughly 6 to 11 cycles, which used a sample-barcoded 5' primer along with a J-beta primer mix. TCRdb fed the 5' RACE reads into MiXCR, producing one record per CDR3 protein. The repertoire holds 450,000 to 650,000 distinct CDR3 sequences, with 24% as singletons. Regarding the study as a whole: When one million T cells were used, diversity estimates were thought to be underestimates.

The sample holds a few counts of this clonotype. What it binds is unknown. CDR3 length: 18 residues. J gave up 3 bases and V 6 bases, and 13 bases lay outside the gene matches. The authors drew around 11 milliliters of peripheral blood from each donor. The same sample was also studied in work on T cells of mothers and their children. As that study records: Each 15 ul cDNA reaction used approximately 1.5 ug RNA; all RNA was used. Sequencing revealed no T cell clones that were persistent and microchimeric.

The receptor was isolated from a boy aged 5-17 years in good health. The source material was blood. The chain couples TRBV12-3 or TRBV12-4 to TRBJ2-4; 11 bases line up with TRBD2. The CDR3 loop is CASSYRLAGRRGKNIQYF. CDR3 sequence (DNA): TGTGCCAGCAGCTACCGACTAGCGGGACGCCGAGGCAAAAACATTCAGTACTTC.